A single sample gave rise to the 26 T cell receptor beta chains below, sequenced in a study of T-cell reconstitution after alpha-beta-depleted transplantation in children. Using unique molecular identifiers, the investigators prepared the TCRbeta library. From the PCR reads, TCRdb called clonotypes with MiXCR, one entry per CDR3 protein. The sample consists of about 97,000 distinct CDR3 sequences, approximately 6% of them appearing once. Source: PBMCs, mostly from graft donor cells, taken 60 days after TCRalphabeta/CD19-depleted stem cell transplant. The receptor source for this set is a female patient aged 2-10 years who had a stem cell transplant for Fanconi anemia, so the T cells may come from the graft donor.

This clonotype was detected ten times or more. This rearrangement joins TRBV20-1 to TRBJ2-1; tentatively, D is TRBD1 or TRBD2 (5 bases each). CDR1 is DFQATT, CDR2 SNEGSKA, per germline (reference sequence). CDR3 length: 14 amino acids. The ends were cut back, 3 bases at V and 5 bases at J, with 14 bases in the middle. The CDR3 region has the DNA TGCAGTGCTAGTGGGTCCGGGACCGACAATGAGCAGTTCTTC. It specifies CSASGSGTDNEQFF.

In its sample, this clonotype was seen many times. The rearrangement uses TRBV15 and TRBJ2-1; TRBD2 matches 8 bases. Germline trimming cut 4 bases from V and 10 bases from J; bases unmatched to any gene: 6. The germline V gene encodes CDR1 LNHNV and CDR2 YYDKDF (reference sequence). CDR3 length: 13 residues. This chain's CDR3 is CATSNGGADEQFF. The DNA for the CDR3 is TGTGCCACCAGCAACGGGGGGGCGGACGAGCAGTTCTTC. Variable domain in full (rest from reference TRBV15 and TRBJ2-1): DAMVIQNPRYQVTQFGKPVTLSCSQTLNHNVMYWYQQKSSQAPKLLFHYYDKDFNNEADTPDNFQSRRPNTSFCFLDIRSPGLGDTAMYLCATSNGGADEQFFGPGTRLTVL.

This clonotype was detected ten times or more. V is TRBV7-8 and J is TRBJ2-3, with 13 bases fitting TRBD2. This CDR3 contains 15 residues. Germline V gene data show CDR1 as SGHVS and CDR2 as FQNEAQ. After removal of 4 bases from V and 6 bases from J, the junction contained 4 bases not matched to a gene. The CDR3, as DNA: TGTGCCAGCAGCTCGGGACTAGCGGGAACCGATACGCAGTATTTT. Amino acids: CASSSGLAGTDTQYF.

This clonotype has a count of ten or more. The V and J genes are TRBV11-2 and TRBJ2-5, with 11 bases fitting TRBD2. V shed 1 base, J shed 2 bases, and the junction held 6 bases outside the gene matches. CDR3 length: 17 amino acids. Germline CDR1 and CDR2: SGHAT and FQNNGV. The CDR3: CASSLGVLAGGQETQYF. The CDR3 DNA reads TGTGCCAGCAGCTTAGGAGTGTTAGCGGGAGGGCAAGAGACCCAGTACTTC.

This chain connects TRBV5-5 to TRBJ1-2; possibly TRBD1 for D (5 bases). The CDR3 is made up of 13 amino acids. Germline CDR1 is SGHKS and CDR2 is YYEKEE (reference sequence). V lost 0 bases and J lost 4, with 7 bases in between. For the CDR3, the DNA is TGTGCCAGCAGCTTGGCCGGGGGCTATGGCTACACCTTC. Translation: CASSLAGGYGYTF. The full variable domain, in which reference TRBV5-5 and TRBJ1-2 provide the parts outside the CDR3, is DAGVTQSPTHLIKTRGQQVTLRCSPISGHKSVSWYQQVLGQGPQFIFQYYEKEERGRGNFPDRFSARQFPNYSSELNVNALLLGDSALYLCASSLAGGYGYTFGSGTRLTVV.

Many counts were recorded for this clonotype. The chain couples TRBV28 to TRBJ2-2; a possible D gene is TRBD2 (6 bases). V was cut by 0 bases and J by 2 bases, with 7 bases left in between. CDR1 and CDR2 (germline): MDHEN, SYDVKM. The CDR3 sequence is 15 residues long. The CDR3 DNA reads TGTGCCAGCAGTTTATGGGGACTTAACACCGGGGAGCTGTTTTTT. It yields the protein CASSLWGLNTGELFF. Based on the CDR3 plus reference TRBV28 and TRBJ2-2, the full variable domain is DVKVTQSSRYLVKRTGEKVFLECVQDMDHENMFWYRQDPGLGLRLIYFSYDVKMKEKGDIPEGYSVSREKKERFSLILESASTNQTSMYLCASSLWGLNTGELFFGEGSRLTVL.

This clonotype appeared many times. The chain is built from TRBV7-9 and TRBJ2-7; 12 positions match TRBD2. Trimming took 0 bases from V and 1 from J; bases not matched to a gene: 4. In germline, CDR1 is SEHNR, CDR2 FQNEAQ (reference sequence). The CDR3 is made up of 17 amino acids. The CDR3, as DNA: TGTGCCAGCAGCTTAGCGACAACTAGCGGGGGGTCCTACGAGCAGTACTTC. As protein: CASSLATTSGGSYEQYF.

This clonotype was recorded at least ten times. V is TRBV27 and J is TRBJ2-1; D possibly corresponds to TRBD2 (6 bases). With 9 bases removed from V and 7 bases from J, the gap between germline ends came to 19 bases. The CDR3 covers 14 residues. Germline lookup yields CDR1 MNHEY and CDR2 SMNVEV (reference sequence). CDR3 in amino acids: CASRMGRLVNEQFF. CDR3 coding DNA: TGTGCCAGTAGGATGGGGAGGTTGGTGAATGAGCAGTTCTTC.

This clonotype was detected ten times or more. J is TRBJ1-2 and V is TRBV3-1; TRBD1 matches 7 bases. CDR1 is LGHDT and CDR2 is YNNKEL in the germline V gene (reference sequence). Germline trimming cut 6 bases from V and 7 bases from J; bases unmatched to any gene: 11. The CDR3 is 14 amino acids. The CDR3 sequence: CASRLNPSGGGYTF. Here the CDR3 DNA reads TGTGCCAGCAGACTCAATCCCTCAGGGGGTGGCTACACCTTC.

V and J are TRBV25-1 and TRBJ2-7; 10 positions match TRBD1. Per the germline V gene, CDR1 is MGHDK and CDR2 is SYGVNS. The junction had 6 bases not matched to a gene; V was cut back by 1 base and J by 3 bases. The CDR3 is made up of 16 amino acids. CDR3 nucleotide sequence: TGTGCCAGCAGTGAATGGGACAGGGGATTAAACTACGAGCAGTACTTC. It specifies CASSEWDRGLNYEQYF.

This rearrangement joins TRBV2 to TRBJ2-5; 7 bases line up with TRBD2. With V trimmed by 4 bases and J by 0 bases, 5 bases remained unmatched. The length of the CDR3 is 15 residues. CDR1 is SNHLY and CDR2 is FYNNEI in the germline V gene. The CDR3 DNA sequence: TGTGCCAGCAGTGTGCGGCGGGGGAACCAAGAGACCCAGTACTTC. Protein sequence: CASSVRRGNQETQYF.

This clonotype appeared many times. The CDR3 DNA follows: TGTGCCAGCAGCAAAGTTGTAAATGGCAGATCCACCGGGGAGCTGTTTTTT. Residues: CASSKVVNGRSTGELFF. The rearrangement links TRBV21-1 to TRBJ2-2. TRBV21-1 is classified as a pseudogene. This CDR3 has 17 residues.

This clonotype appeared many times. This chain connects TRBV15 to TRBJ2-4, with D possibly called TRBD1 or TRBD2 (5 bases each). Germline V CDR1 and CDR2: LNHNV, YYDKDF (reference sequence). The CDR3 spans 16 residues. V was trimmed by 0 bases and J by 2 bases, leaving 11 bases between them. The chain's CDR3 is CATSRDRGAPKNIQYF. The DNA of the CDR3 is TGTGCCACCAGCAGAGATCGAGGGGCTCCCAAAAACATTCAGTACTTC. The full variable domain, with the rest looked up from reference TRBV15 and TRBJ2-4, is DAMVIQNPRYQVTQFGKPVTLSCSQTLNHNVMYWYQQKSSQAPKLLFHYYDKDFNNEADTPDNFQSRRPNTSFCFLDIRSPGLGDTAMYLCATSRDRGAPKNIQYFGAGTRLSVL.

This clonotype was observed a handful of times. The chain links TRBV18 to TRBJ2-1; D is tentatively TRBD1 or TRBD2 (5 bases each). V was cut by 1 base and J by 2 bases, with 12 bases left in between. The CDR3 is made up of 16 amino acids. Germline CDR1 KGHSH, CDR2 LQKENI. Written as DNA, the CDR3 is TGTGCCAGCTCACCACTCCCCGGGACCACCTACAATGAGCAGTTCTTC. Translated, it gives CASSPLPGTTYNEQFF.

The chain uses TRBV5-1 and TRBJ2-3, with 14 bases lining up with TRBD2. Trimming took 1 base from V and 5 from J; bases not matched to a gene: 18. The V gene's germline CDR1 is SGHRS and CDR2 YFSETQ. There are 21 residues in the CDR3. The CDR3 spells CASSLLLPGTSGSHGVDTQYF. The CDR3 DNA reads TGCGCCAGCAGCTTGCTTCTTCCAGGGACTAGCGGGAGTCATGGTGTAGATACGCAGTATTTT.

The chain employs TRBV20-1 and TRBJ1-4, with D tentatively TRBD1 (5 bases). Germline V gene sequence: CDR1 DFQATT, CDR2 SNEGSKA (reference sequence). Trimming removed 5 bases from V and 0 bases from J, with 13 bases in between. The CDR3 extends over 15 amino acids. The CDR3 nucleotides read TGCAGTGCTTCAAGCGGGGCTGCAACTAATGAAAAACTGTTTTTT. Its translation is CSASSGAATNEKLFF.

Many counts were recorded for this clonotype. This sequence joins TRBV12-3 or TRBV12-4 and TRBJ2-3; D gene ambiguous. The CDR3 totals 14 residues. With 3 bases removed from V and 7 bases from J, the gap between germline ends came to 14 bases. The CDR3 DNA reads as TGTGCCAGCAGTTTTCCGGCTAGAAGCCATACGCAGTATTTT. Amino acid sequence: CASSFPARSHTQYF.

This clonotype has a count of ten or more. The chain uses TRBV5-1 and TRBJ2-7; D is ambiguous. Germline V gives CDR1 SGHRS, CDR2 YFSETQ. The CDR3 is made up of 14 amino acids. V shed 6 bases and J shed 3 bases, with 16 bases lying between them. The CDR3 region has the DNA TGCGCCAGCAAATTGATTTATAGGAGCTACGAGCAGTACTTC. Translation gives CASKLIYRSYEQYF.

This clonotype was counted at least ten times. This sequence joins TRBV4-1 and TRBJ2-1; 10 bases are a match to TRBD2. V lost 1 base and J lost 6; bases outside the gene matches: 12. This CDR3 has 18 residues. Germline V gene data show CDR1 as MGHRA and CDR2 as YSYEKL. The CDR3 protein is CASSQGLGLAGEINEQFF. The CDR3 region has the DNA TGCGCCAGCAGCCAAGGTCTAGGCCTAGCGGGAGAAATCAATGAGCAGTTCTTC.

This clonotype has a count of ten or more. As DNA, the CDR3 is TGCGCCAGCAGCCGGTCAGACCGAGAGACCCAGTACTTC. This gives the protein CASSRSDRETQYF. The chain employs TRBV4-1 and TRBJ2-5; D gene unclear. The germline V gene has CDR1 MGHRA and CDR2 YSYEKL. The V end was cut by 4 bases, the J end by 4 bases, with 10 bases between. This CDR3 spans 13 amino acids.

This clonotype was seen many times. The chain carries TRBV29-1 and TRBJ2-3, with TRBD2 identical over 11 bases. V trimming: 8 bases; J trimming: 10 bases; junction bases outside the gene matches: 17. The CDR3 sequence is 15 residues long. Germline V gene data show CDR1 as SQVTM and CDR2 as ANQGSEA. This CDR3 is CSSGSSGRAMSPQYF. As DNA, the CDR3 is TGCAGCTCCGGGAGTAGCGGGAGGGCCATGTCCCCGCAGTATTTT.

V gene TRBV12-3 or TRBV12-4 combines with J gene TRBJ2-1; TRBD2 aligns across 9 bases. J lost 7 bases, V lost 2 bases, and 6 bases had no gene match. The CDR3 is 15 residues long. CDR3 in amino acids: CASSLRASGDNEQFF. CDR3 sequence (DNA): TGTGCCAGCAGTTTAAGGGCTAGCGGGGATAATGAGCAGTTCTTC.

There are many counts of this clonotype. DNA of the CDR3: TGTGCCACCAGTGAACGACCGGGACAGACAAACACCGGGGAGCTGTTTTTT. As protein: CATSERPGQTNTGELFF. The V and J genes are TRBV24-1 and TRBJ2-2; 7 bases line up with TRBD1. The germline CDR1 and CDR2 sequences are KGHDR and SFDVKD. There are 17 residues in the CDR3. Trimming took 4 bases from V and 2 from J; bases not matched to a gene: 9.

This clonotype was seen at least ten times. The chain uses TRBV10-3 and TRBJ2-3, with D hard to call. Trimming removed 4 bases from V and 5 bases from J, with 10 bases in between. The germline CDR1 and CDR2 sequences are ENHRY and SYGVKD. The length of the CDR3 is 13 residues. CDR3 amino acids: CAISGLPQDTQYF. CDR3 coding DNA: TGTGCCATCAGTGGGCTACCTCAAGATACGCAGTATTTT.

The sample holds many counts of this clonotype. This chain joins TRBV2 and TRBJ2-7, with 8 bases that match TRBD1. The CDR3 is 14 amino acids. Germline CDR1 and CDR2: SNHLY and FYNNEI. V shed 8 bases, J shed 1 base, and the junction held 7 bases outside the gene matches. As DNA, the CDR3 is TGTGCCAGCCGCCTCAGACAGGGGTCCTACGAGCAGTACTTC. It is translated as CASRLRQGSYEQYF.

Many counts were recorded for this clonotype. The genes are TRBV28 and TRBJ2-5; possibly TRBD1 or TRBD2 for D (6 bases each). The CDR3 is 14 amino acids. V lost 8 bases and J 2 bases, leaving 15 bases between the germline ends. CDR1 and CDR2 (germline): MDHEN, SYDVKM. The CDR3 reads CASAKGGPQETQYF. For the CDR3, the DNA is TGTGCCAGCGCCAAAGGGGGGCCACAAGAGACCCAGTACTTC.